This T cell receptor beta chain was identified during a study of beta chain features in type 1 diabetes (dated by TCRdb to the late 2010s). Regarding the complete study: Patients and healthy donors did not differ in mean age, gender distribution, total cell number or subset yield. Across all samples, roughly 110,000,000 sorted cells were examined, and cell number per subset correlated strongly with RNA yield. The study compared TCRB repertoires of sorted circulating CD4+ T cell subsets between recently diagnosed type 1 diabetes patients and matched healthy donors. Naive and central memory subsets were obtained from all 30 or so donors, but regulatory and stem cell-like memory subsets were isolated from only 8 patients and about 8 healthy donors. Beyond this particular receptor, the publication reports: The naive, central memory and regulatory TCRB repertoires appeared to resemble one another more closely among patients than among healthy donors. HLA sub-analyses involved small numbers of individuals, so any influence of HLA type on TCRB rearrangement remained unresolved. Fewer insertions and more nucleotide deletions at VDJ recombination sites were observed in patients with type 1 diabetes, implying thymic rearrangement abnormalities. Shorter templates might have been favored by PCR, but patient and control samples were amplified and corrected together, so both groups would have been affected equally by any skew. Because cDNA was sequenced instead of genomic DNA, activated cells with high expression could be over-represented, although the groups did not differ in activation or CD3 levels. Type 1 diabetes patients showed a moderate but significant shortening of TCRB CDR3 length in all four CD4+ subsets.

This clone was seen a few times. Its antigen is still unknown. It has no much larger one-base neighbor in the sample; base qualities were not kept. Each donor gave one peripheral blood draw, approximately 110 mL on average, collected into heparinised tubes. A BD FACSAria II was used to sort naive, central memory, regulatory and stem cell-like memory CD4+ T cells with a panel that included CD45RO, CCR7, CD25, CD127, CD95 and CD27. Purity was above 95% for every sorted population. PBMCs were separated immediately by Lymphoprep density gradient centrifugation and were stained directly, without being cultured. So that batch effects would be minimized, each experiment stained and sorted samples in pairs, pairing one healthy donor with one patient. Based on the germline V gene (reference sequence), the CDR1 and CDR2 sequences are GTSNPN and SVGIG. V is clipped by 2 bases and J by 1 base, and the sequence between their germline boundaries is 12 bases long. The CDR3 goes from the cysteine to the phenylalanine over 15 residues. Just CDR3 DNA is preserved here, 45 bases in frame from base 1.

The High Capacity cDNA Reverse Transcription Kit was used to reverse transcribe all of the isolated RNA, meaning that expressed TCRB transcripts were what got sequenced. Deep immunoSEQ sequencing was applied to naive, central memory and regulatory T cell samples, giving an average of about 3.7 million total reads per sample. Sorted cells were lysed in RLT buffer, and RNA was extracted using DNase-treated RNeasy Micro or Mini kits according to cell number. To prevent cross-contamination, every cell subset was processed on its own, while patient and healthy donor samples were processed together. TCRB sequences were amplified from cDNA with the immunoSEQ multiplex PCR, producing 87-bp fragments spanning the CDR3 region. Sequencing of the amplicons was done on the Illumina HiSeq platform. Processing in the source paper ran as follows. PCR bias was corrected computationally using synthetic template baselines, and reads within Hamming distance 2 were collapsed, with unmergeable singletons discarded. Reads were aligned against IMGT to assign V, D and J genes, CDR3 length and insertions or deletions at six rearrangement sites. Within each subset, clonotype counts were normalized to sorted cell number, after which true diversity and Gini coefficients were computed with the tcR R package. The overlap coefficient, calculated on TCRB nucleotide sequences, was used to measure repertoire sharing. Out-of-frame TCRB sequences from naive cells were analyzed as a proxy for the pre-selection repertoire. The source is immuneACCESS, and TCRdb retained only in-frame sequences with V and J called. Part of the clones is not carried over; for the studies checked, unresolved V genes explain less than half of this, and the remainder is unexplained. That table is the source of V, J and clone size, and D and trimming were worked out from the DNA. This sample gives under 350,000 clones in total; roughly an eighth of them show up just once. The ten largest clones represent more than 0.015% of the sample.

The chain uses TRBV30 and TRBJ1-5, with the D segment identity uncertain. The sample comprised naive CD4+ T cells from blood. The meaning of the sample's cell subset or site label: true naive CD4+ T cells. This clonotype was sampled from a man between 25 and 39 years old with type 1 diabetes. The nucleotide sequence reads as follows: TGTGCCTGGAGTCATCTTAGCTTAAGCAATCAGCCCCAGCATTTT. It encodes CAWSHLSLSNQPQHF.